The entry that follows covers one T cell receptor beta chain sequence. Its target is unknown. No infections or other immune events were documented during collection. This sample is part of a study of identifying expanded T cells in peripheral blood. Study-wide points: Variance in clone template counts between two-week samples significantly increased with total template count across all healthy donors. About 1.3 clones differed between technical replicates, versus about 16 and 19 over time.

Libraries were prepared by immunoSEQ multiplex PCR; TCRdb keeps only in-frame clonotypes and omits some of them. The sample holds 85,000 to 120,000 clones, about 87% seen once. The specimen sequenced was blood. This TCR came from a person aged 18 to 75 in good health.

This chain's CDR3 is CASSPGRGRNSPLHF. DNA for the CDR3: TGTGCCAGCAGCCCCGGCAGGGGGCGTAATTCACCCCTCCACTTT. The genes are TRBV5-6 and TRBJ1-6; 8 bases line up with TRBD1. J was trimmed by 6 bases and V by 4 bases; bases with no gene match: 6. This CDR3 contains 15 residues. Germline V gene data show CDR1 as SGHDT and CDR2 as YYEEEE.